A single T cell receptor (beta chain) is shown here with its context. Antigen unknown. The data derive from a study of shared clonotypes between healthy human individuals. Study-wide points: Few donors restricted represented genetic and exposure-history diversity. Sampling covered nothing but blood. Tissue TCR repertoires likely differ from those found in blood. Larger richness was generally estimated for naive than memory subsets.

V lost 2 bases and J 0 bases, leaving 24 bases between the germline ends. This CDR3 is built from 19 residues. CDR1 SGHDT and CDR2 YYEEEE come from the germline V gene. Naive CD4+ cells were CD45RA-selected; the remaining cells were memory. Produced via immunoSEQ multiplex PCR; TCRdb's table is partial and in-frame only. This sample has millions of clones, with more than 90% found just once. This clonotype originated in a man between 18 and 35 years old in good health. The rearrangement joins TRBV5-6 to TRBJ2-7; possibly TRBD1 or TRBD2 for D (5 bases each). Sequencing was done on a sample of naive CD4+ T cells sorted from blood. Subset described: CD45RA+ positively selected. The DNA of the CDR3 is TGTGCCAGCAGCTTCGAACGGGGCCCACACCCCAGAAGCTCCTACGAGCAGTACTTC. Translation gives CASSFERGPHPRSSYEQYF. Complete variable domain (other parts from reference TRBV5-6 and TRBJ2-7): DAGVTQSPTHLIKTRGQQVTLRCSPKSGHDTVSWYQQALGQGPQFIFQYYEEEERQRGNFPDRFSGHQFPNYSSELNVNALLLGDSALYLCASSFERGPHPRSSYEQYFGPGTRLTVT.